This T cell receptor (beta chain) is drawn from a study of blood T cell repertoires in COVID-19. Study-wide context: Samples of COVID-19 (acute and convalescent) were obtained from the United States, Italy and Spain.

The assay was immunoSEQ multiplex PCR, and TCRdb's table has in-frame clones only and misses some. The table lists about 170,000 clones, approximately 85% of them singletons. Seattle patients were enrolled while actively infected and followed longitudinally. There are 13 residues in the CDR3. V dropped 8 bases and J dropped 4 bases, with 12 bases sitting between them. CDR1 and CDR2 from the germline V gene are MGHRA and YSYEKL. The receptor's source is a woman at least 80 years old with COVID-19, enrolled during active disease. The sample comprised peripheral blood. The chain recombines TRBV4-1 with TRBJ1-5, with D unresolved. The CDR3 DNA reads as TGCGCCAGCGCACTGACGGGAAATCAGCCCCAGCATTTT. Translated: CASALTGNQPQHF.